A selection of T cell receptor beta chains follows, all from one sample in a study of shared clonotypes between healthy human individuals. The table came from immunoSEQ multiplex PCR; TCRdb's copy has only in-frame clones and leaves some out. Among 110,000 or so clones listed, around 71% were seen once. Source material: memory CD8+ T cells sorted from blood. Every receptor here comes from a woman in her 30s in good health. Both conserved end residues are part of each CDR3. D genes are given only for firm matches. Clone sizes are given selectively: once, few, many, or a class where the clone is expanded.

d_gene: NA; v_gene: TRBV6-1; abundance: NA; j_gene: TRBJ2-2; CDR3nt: TGTGCCAGCAGTGAGGGGTCAGACACCGGGGAGCTGTTTTTT; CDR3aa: CASSEGSDTGELFF
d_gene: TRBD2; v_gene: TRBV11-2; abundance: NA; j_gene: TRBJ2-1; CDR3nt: TGTGCCAGCAGCCCTGCGGGACTAGCGGGAGTTAATGAGCAGTTCTTC; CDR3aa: CASSPAGLAGVNEQFF
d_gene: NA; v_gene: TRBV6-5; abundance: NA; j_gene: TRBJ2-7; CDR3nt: TGTGCCAGCAGTCCCCTAGGGACGTCCCCCTACGAGCAGTACTTC; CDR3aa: CASSPLGTSPYEQYF
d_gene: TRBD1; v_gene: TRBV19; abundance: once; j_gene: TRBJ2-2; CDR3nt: TGTGCCAGTAGTACAAGGACAGGGGCCTCGGGGGAGCTGTTTTTT; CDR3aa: CASSTRTGASGELFF
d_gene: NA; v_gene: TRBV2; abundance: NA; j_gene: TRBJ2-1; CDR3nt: TGTGCCAGCAGTGAAGCGATTGGTATGTGGACATCGGAGCAGTTCTTC; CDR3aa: CASSEAIGMWTSEQFF
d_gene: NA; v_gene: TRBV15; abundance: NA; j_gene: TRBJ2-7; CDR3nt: TGTGCCCTAACGGTTTGGGCCTACGAGCAGTACTTC; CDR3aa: CALTVWAYEQYF
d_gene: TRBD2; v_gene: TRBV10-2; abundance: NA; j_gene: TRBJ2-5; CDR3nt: TGTGCCAGCAGTGAGGCCAGCGGGAGCGGTCAAGAGACCCAGTACTTC; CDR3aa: CASSEASGSGQETQYF
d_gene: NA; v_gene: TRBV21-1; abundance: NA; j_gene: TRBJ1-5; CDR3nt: TGTGCCAGCAGCAAAGCGCTGAGGGACAGGCAAAAGGGGAGCAATCAGCCCCAGCATTTT; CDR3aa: CASSKALRDRQKGSNQPQHF
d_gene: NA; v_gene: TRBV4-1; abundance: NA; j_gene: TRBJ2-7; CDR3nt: TGCGCCAGCAGCCAAGATCCGGGATCTGACGAGCAGTACTTC; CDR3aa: CASSQDPGSDEQYF
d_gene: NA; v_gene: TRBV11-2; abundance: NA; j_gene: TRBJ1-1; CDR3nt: TGTGCCAGCAGCCTATCACGCGTGAACACTGAAGCTTTCTTT; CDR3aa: CASSLSRVNTEAFF
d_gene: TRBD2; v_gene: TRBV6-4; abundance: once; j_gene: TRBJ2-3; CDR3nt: TGTGCCAGCAGTCGGGTAGCGGGAGAGAGGACAGATACGCAGTATTTT; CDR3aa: CASSRVAGERTDTQYF
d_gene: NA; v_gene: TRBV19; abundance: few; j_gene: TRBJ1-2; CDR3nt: TGTGCCAGTAGTATCCCCGGGTTCGGCTACACCTTC; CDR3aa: CASSIPGFGYTF
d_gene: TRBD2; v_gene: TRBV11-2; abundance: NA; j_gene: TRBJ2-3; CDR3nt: TGTGCCAGCAGAAGACTAGCGGGTAGATCGGATACGCAGTATTTT; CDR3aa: CASRRLAGRSDTQYF
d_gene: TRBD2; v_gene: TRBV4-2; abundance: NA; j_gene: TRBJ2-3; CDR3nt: TGTGCCAGCACCGCAGGGACTAGCGAGGATACGCAGTATTTT; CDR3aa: CASTAGTSEDTQYF
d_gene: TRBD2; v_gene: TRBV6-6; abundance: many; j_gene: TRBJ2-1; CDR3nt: TGTGCCAGCACCTTAAACAGAATAGCGGGAGCCGATGAGCAGTTCTTC; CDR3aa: CASTLNRIAGADEQFF
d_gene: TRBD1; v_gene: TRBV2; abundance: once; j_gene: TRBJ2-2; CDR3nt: TGTGCCAGCGGAGAGTCCCGACAGGGGGCGATCGGGGAGCTGTTTTTT; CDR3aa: CASGESRQGAIGELFF
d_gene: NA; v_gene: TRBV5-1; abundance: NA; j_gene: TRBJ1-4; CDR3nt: TGTGCCAGCAGCTTGGAGCAGGGCGGGGAAAAACTGTTTTTT; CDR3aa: CASSLEQGGEKLFF
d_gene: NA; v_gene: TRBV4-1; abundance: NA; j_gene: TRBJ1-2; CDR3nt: TGCGCCAGCAGCCAAGTCGGCGGGGTTGTAGATAACTATGGCTACACCTTC; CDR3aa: CASSQVGGVVDNYGYTF
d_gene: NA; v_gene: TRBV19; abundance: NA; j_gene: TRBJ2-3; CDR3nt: TGTGCCAGTAGTATAGCCAGGATCGGCACAGATACGCAGTATTTT; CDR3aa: CASSIARIGTDTQYF
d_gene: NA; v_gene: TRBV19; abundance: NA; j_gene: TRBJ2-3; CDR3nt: TGTGCCAGTAGTATAGATGGGACTTCGCCTGGAGGGACAGATACGCAGTATTTT; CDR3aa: CASSIDGTSPGGTDTQYF
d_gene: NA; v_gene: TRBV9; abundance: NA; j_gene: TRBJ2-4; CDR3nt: TGTGCCAGCAGCGGTGGCGGGGCGGACATTCAGTACTTC; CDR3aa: CASSGGGADIQYF
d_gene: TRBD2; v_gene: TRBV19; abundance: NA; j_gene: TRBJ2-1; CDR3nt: TGTGCCAGTCAACCTCTAGCGGCGAGCTCCTACAATGAGCAGTTCTTC; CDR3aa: CASQPLAASSYNEQFF
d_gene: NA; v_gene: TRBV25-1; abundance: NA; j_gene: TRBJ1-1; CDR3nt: TGTGCCAGCGAAAGCTCCGGGCAGCCGGTCCATTGGAACACTGAAGCTTTCTTT; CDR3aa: CASESSGQPVHWNTEAFF
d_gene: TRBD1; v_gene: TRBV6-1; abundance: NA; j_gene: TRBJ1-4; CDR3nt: TGTGCCAGCAACCGGGACAGTAATGAAAAACTGTTTTTT; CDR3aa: CASNRDSNEKLFF
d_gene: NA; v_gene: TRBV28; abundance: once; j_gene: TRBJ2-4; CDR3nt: TGTGCCAGCAGTCCGTCGTTTCTAGCCCCTAAGAGGGGGGTAACCAAAAACATTCAGTACTTC; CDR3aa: CASSPSFLAPKRGVTKNIQYF
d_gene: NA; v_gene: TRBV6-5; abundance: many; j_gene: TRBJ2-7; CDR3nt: TGTGCCAGCGGGAGAGGGCCCTCTGGAAGGGAGCAGTACTTC; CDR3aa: CASGRGPSGREQYF
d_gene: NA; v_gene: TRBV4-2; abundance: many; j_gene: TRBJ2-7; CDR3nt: TGTGCCAGCAGCCAAGGTGAGACAGGGGGACTAGGCGGTCCCTACGAGCAGTACTTC; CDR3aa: CASSQGETGGLGGPYEQYF
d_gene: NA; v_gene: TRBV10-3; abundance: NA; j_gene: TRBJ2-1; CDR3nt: TGTGCCATCAGTGAAGGGAGCGCAACGAGCTCCTACAATGAGCAGTTCTTC; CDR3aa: CAISEGSATSSYNEQFF
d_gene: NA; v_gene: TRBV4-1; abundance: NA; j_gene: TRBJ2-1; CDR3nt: TGCGCCAGCAGCGGGAGGATTTCTACGAATGAGCAGTTCTTC; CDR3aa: CASSGRISTNEQFF
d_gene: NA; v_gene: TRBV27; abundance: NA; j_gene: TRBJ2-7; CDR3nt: TGTGCCAGCAGGATCGAGGTGGGGCTATCCTACGAGCAGTACTTC; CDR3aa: CASRIEVGLSYEQYF
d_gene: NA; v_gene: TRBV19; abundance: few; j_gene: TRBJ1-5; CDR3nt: TGTGCCAGTAGTATATGGGTAAGCAATCAGCCCCAGCATTTT; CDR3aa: CASSIWVSNQPQHF
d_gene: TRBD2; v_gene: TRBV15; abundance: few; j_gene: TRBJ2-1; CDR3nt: TGTGCCACCAGCAGAGAGGGGGGGAGCTCCAATGAGCAGTTCTTC; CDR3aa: CATSREGGSSNEQFF
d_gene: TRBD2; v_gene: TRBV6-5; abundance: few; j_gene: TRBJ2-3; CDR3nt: TGTGCCAGCAAACCTCTAGCGGGAGAGGTAGATACGCAGTATTTT; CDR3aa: CASKPLAGEVDTQYF
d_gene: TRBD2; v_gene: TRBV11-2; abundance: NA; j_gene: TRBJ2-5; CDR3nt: TGTGCCAGCAGCTCCACTGCGGGAGGCCCCCAAGAGACCCAGTACTTC; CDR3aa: CASSSTAGGPQETQYF
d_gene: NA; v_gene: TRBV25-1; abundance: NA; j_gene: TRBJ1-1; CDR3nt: TGTGCCAGCAGTGGGGGTTCTACTGAAGCTTTCTTT; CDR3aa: CASSGGSTEAFF
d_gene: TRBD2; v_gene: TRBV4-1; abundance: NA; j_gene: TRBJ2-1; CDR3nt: TGCGCCAGCAGCCAAGAGGCGGGAGAGCCCTACAATGAGCAGTTCTTC; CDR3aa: CASSQEAGEPYNEQFF
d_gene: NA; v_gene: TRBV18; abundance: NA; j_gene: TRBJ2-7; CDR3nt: TGTGCCAGCTCACTGACTAGCTACGAGCAGTACTTC; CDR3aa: CASSLTSYEQYF
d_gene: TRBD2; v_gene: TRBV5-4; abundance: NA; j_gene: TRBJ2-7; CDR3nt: TGTGCCAGCAGCTTGGAACAACGGCTAGCGGCATACGAGCAGTACTTC; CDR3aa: CASSLEQRLAAYEQYF
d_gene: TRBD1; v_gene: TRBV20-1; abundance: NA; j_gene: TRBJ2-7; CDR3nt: TGCAGTGGACAGGGACCGGTCGAGCAGTACTTC; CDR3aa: CSGQGPVEQYF
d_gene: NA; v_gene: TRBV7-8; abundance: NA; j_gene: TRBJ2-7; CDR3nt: TGTGCCAGCAGCTTAGCTGAACGTCCGGGACCCACCTACGAGCAGTACTTC; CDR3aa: CASSLAERPGPTYEQYF
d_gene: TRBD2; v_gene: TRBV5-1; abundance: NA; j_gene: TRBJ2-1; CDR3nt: TGCGCCAGCAGCTTATCTAGCGGGATGTACAATGAGCAGTTCTTC; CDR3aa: CASSLSSGMYNEQFF
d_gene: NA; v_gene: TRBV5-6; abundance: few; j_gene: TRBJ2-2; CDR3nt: TGTGCCAGCAGCTTATTGACCGGGGAGCTGTTTTTT; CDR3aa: CASSLLTGELFF
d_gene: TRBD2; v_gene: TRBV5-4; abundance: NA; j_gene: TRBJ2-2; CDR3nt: TGTGCCAGCAGCTCAGTAGCGGGAGGCGCCGGGGAGCTGTTTTTT; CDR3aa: CASSSVAGGAGELFF
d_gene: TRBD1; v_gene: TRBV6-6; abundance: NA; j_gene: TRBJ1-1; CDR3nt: TGTGCCAGCAGAATTGGACAGGGGGAAGCTTTCTTT; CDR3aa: CASRIGQGEAFF
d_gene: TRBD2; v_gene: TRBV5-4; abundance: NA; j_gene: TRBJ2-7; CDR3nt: TGTGCCAGCAGCTCCGGGAGCGGGAGGGCCGTGTACGAGCAGTACTTC; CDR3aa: CASSSGSGRAVYEQYF
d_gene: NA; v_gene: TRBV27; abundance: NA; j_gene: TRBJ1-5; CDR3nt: TGTGCCAGCAGTCCATATAGCAATCAGCCCCAGCATTTT; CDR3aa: CASSPYSNQPQHF
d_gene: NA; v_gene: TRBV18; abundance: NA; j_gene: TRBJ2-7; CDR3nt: TGTGCCAGCTCACCACCGATCCGGGCCGCGCCTTGCGAGCAGTACTTC; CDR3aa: CASSPPIRAAPCEQYF
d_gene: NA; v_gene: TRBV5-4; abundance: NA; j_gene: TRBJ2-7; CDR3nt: TGTGCCAGCAGCTTGGGTCCGCCGCGGGGGCACCGCCTTCCCCCCTACGAGCAGTACTTC; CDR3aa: CASSLGPPRGHRLPPYEQYF
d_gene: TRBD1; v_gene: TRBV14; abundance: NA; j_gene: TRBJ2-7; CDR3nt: TGTGCCAGCAGCCAAGTACAGGGGGACGACGAGCAGTACTTC; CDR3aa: CASSQVQGDDEQYF
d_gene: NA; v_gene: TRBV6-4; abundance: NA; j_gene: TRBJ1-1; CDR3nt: TGTGCCAGCAGTGACTCTGCGGAGAACACTGAAGCTTTCTTT; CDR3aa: CASSDSAENTEAFF
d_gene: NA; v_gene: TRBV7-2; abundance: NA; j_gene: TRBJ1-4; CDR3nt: TGTGCCAGCAGCCCCGGGACCCATGAAAAACTGTTTTTT; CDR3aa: CASSPGTHEKLFF